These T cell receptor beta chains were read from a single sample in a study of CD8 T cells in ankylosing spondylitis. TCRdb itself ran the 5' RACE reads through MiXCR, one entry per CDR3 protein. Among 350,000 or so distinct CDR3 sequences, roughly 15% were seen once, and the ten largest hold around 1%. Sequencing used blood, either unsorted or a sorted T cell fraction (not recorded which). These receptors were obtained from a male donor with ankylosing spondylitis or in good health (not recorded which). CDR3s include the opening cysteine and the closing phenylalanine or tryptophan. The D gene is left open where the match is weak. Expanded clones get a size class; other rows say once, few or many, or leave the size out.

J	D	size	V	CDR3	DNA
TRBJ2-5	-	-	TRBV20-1	CSARESVRKGEETQYF	TGCAGTGCTAGAGAATCGGTCAGGAAAGGGGAAGAGACCCAGTACTTC
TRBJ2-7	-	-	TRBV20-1	CSASGGTAVYEQYF	TGCAGTGCTAGTGGCGGGACGGCGGTATACGAGCAGTACTTC
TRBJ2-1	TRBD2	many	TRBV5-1	CASSAMRGARDEQFF	TGCGCCAGCAGCGCTATGCGGGGGGCCCGGGATGAGCAGTTCTTC
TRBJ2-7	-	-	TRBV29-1	CSVEEDWGRGHYEQYF	TGCAGCGTTGAAGAGGATTGGGGCAGGGGCCACTACGAGCAGTACTTC
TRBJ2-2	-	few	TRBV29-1	CSVEGKGLTGELFF	TGCAGCGTTGAAGGGAAAGGACTCACCGGGGAGCTGTTTTTT
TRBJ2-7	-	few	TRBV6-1	CASIPFPGGGEQYF	TGTGCCAGCATTCCCTTCCCGGGTGGGGGCGAGCAGTACTTC
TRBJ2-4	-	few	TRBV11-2	CASSPLEEGTNIQYF	TGTGCCAGCAGCCCCCTTGAGGAGGGTACAAACATTCAGTACTTC
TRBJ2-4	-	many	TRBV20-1	CSASNNPNLNIQYF	TGCAGTGCTAGTAACAATCCGAATCTAAACATTCAGTACTTC
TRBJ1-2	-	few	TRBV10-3	CAISPRGEERYTF	TGTGCCATCAGCCCCCGGGGAGAAGAGAGGTACACCTTC
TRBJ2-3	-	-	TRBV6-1	CASSEGGGRADTQYF	TGTGCCAGCAGTGAAGGGGGGGGGCGGGCAGATACGCAGTATTTT
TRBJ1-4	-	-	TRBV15	CATSRDAVARKLFF	TGTGCCACCAGCAGAGATGCCGTGGCGCGAAAACTGTTTTTT
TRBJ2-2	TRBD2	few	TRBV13	CASSPLGSGVNTGELFF	TGTGCCAGCAGCCCCTTGGGTAGCGGGGTGAACACCGGGGAGCTGTTTTTT
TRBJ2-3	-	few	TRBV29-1	CSVDNGLSVDTQYF	TGCAGCGTTGATAACGGACTAAGTGTGGATACGCAGTATTTT
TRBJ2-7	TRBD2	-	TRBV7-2	CASRLTSGASYEQYF	TGTGCCAGCAGACTAACTAGCGGGGCTTCCTACGAGCAGTACTTC
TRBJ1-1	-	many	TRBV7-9	CASCWGNTEAFF	TGTGCCAGCTGTTGGGGAAACACTGAAGCTTTCTTT
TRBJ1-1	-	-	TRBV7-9	CASSPGSRRTEAFF	TGTGCCAGCAGCCCTGGGTCTCGTCGGACTGAAGCTTTCTTT
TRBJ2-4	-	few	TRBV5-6	CASRGLAKNIQYF	TGTGCCAGCAGAGGGCTAGCCAAAAACATTCAGTACTTC
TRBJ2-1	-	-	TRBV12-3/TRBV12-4	CASSPRFGNEQFF	TGTGCCAGCAGTCCCCGGTTCGGCAATGAGCAGTTCTTC
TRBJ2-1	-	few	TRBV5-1	CASSLDVKGNYNEQFF	TGCGCCAGCAGCTTGGACGTTAAGGGCAACTACAATGAGCAGTTCTTC
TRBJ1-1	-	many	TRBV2	CASSRQVNTEAFF	TGTGCCAGCAGTCGCCAGGTGAACACTGAAGCTTTCTTT
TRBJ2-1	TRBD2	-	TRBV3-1	CASSQDRGLAGDRVEQFF	TGTGCCAGCAGCCAAGATAGGGGACTAGCGGGAGACAGGGTTGAGCAGTTCTTC
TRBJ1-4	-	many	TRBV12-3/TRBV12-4	CASSLAVGRELFF	TGTGCCAGCAGTTTAGCGGTTGGGCGAGAACTGTTTTTT
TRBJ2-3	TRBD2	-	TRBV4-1	CASSQELAGGGPDTQYF	TGCGCCAGCAGCCAAGAGCTAGCGGGAGGTGGTCCAGATACGCAGTATTTT